This TCR beta chain appears in the sequencing data of a study of shared clonotypes between healthy human individuals. Findings and limits, study-wide: The represented genetic and exposure-history diversity was limited by the small number of donors.

This CDR3 comprises 18 residues. V lost 0 bases and J lost 2, with 19 bases in between. Germline V CDR1 and CDR2: LGHNA, YSLEER. Method: immunoSEQ multiplex PCR; TCRdb's copy keeps in-frame clones and lacks some. Of some 1.1 million clones in the sample, 60% to 80% were seen once. As concerns this clone: Its antigen is unknown.

J is TRBJ2-5 and V is TRBV4-3, with D perhaps assigned TRBD1 or TRBD2 (5 bases each). The receptor's source is a man aged 18 to 30 in good health. Some clones in this sample may be carry-over from other donors' samples. Sequencing input: memory CD4+ T cells from PBMCs. Regarding subset: CD45RA-negative fraction. CDR3 in amino acids: CASSQDYAGSPKQETQYF. The DNA for the CDR3 is TGCGCCAGCAGCCAAGATTATGCAGGGAGCCCCAAACAAGAGACCCAGTACTTC.